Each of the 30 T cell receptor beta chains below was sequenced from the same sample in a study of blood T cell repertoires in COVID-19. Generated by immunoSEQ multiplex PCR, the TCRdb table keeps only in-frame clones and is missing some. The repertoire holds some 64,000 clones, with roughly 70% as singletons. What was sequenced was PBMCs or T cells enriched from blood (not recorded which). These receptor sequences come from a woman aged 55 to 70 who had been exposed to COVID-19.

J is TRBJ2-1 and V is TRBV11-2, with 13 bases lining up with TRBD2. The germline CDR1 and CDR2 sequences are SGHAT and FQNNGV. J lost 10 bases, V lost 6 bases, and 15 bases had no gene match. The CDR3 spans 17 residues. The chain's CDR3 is CASRPGLAGSAIREQFF. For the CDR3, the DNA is TGTGCCAGCAGACCGGGACTAGCGGGGTCAGCCATTAGAGAGCAGTTCTTC.

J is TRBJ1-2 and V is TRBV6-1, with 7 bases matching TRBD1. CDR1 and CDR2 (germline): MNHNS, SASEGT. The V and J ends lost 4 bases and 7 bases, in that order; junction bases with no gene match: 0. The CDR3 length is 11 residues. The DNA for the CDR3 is TGTGCCAGCAGTGGACAGGGTGGCTACACCTTC. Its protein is CASSGQGGYTF.

CDR3 in amino acids: CASSLAETRDEQFF. The CDR3 region has the DNA TGTGCCAGCAGTTTGGCCGAGACTAGGGATGAGCAGTTCTTC. The chain uses TRBV27 and TRBJ2-1; a weak D match, TRBD2 (6 bases). V gave up 3 bases and J gave up 8 bases, with 14 bases separating them. This CDR3 has 14 amino acids. Germline CDR1 is MNHEY and CDR2 is SMNVEV (reference sequence).

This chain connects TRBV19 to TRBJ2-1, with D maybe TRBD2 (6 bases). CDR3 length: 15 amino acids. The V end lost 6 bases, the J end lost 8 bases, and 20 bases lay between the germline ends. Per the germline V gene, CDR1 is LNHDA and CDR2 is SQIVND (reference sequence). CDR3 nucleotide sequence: TGTGCCAGTAGGACCTCGAGACTAGGTGGCCATGAGCAGTTCTTC. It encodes CASRTSRLGGHEQFF.

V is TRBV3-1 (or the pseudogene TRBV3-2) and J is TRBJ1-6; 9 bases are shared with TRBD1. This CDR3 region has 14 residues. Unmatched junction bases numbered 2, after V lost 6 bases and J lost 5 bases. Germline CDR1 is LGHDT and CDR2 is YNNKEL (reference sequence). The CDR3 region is CASRGQGDNSPLHF. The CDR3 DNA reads TGTGCCAGCAGGGGACAGGGAGATAATTCACCCCTCCACTTT.

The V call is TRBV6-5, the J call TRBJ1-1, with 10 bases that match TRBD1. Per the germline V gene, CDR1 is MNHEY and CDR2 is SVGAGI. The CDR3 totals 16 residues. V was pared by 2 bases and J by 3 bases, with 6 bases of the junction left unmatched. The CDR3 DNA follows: TGTGCCAGCAGTTACCATATTGACAGGGGGCACACTGAAGCTTTCTTT. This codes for CASSYHIDRGHTEAFF.

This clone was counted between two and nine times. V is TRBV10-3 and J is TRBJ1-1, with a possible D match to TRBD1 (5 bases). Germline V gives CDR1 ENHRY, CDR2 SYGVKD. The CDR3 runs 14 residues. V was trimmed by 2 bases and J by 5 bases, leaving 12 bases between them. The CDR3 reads CAISELGERTEAFF. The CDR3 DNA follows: TGTGCCATCAGTGAGCTAGGGGAAAGGACTGAAGCTTTCTTT.

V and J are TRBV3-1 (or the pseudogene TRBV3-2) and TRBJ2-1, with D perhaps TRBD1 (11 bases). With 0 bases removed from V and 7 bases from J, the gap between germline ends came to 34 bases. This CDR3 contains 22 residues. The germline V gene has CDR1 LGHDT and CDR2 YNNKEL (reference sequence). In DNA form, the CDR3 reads TGTGCCAGCAGCCAAGAACGGACAGGGGGCGAAAGAGTAGCGGGAGGAGAGAATGAGCAGTTCTTC. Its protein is CASSQERTGGERVAGGENEQFF.

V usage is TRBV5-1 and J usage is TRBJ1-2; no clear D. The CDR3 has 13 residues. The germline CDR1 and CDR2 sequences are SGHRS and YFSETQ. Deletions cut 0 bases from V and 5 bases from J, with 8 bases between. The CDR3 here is CASSLDSQYGYTF. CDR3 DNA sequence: TGCGCCAGCAGCTTGGACTCACAGTATGGCTACACCTTC.

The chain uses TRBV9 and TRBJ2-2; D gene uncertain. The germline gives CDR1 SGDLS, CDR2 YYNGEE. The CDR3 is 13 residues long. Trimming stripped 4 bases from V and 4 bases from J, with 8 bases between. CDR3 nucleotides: TGTGCCAGCAGCATCGGTGGCACCGGGGAGCTGTTTTTT. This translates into CASSIGGTGELFF.

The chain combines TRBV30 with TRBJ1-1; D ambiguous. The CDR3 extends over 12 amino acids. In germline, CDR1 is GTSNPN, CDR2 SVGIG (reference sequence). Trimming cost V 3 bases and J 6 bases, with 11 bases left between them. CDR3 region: CAWSSPRAEAFF. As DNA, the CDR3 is TGTGCCTGGAGCAGTCCACGGGCTGAAGCTTTCTTT.

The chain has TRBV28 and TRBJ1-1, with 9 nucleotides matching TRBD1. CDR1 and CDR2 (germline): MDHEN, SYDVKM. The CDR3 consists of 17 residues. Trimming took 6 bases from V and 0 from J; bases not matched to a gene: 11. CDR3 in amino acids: CASSTNRDRVLNTEAFF. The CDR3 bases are TGTGCCAGCAGCACTAATCGGGACAGGGTTTTGAACACTGAAGCTTTCTTT.

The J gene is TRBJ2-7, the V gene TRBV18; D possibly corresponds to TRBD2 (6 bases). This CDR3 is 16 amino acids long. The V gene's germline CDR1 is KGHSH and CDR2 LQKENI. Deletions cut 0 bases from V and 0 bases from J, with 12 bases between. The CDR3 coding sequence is TGTGCCAGCTCACCACCGGACGGGAGCCACTCCTACGAGCAGTACTTC. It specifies CASSPPDGSHSYEQYF.

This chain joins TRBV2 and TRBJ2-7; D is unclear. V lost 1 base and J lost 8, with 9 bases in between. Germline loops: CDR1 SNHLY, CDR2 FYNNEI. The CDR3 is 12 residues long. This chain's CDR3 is CASSEVVSKQYF. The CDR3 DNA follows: TGTGCCAGCAGTGAAGTAGTATCAAAGCAGTACTTC. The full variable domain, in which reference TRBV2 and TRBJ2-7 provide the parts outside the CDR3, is EPEVTQTPSHQVTQMGQEVILRCVPISNHLYFYWYRQILGQKVEFLVSFYNNEISEKSEIFDDQFSVERPDGSNFTLKIRSTKLEDSAMYFCASSEVVSKQYFGPGTRLTVT.

The chain's CDR3 is CASSLFGREANNEQFF. CDR3 coding DNA: TGCGCCAGCAGCTTGTTCGGGAGGGAAGCAAACAATGAGCAGTTCTTC. The chain carries TRBV5-1 and TRBJ2-1; 8 bases map to TRBD2. Germline loops: CDR1 SGHRS, CDR2 YFSETQ. The V segment lost 1 base and the J segment 5 bases; nucleotides outside the gene matches: 8. The CDR3 runs 16 residues.

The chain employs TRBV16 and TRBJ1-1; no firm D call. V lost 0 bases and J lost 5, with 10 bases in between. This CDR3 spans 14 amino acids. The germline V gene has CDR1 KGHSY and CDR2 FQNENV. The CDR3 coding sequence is TGTGCCAGCAGCCAATCGAACCCCGGGACTGAAGCTTTCTTT. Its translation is CASSQSNPGTEAFF. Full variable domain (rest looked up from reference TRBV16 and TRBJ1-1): GEEVAQTPKHLVRGEGQKAKLYCAPIKGHSYVFWYQQVLKNEFKFLISFQNENVFDETGMPKERFSAKCLPNSPCSLEIQATKLEDSAVYFCASSQSNPGTEAFFGQGTRLTVV.

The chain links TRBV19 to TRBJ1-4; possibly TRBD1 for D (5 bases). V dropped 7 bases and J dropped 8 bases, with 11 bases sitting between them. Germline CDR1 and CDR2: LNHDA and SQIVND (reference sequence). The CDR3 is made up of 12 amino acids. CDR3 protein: CASNPGGEKLFF. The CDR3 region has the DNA TGTGCCAGTAACCCGGGGGGAGAAAAACTGTTTTTT.

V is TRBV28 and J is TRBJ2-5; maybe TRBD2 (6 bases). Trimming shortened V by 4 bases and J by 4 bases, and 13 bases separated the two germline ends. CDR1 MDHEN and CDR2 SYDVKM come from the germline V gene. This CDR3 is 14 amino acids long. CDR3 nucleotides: TGTGCCAGCAGTTCATTAATGGGGGGAGAGACCCAGTACTTC. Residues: CASSSLMGGETQYF.

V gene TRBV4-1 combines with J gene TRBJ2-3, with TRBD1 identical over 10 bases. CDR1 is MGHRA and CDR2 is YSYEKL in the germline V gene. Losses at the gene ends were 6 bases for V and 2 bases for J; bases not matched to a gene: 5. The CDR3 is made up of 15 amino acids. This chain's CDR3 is CASSLGQGITDTQYF. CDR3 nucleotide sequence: TGCGCCAGCAGTTTGGGACAGGGGATCACAGATACGCAGTATTTT.

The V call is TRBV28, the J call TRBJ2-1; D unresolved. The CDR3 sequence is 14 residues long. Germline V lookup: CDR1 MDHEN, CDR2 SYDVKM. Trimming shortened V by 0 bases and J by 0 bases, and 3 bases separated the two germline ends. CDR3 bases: TGTGCCAGCAGTTTATGGAGCTCCTACAATGAGCAGTTCTTC. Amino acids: CASSLWSSYNEQFF.

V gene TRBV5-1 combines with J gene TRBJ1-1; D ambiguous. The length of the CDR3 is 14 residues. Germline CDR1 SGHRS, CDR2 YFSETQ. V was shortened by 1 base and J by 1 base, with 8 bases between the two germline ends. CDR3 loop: CASSLNGGNTEAFF. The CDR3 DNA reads TGCGCCAGCAGCTTGAATGGAGGGAACACTGAAGCTTTCTTT.

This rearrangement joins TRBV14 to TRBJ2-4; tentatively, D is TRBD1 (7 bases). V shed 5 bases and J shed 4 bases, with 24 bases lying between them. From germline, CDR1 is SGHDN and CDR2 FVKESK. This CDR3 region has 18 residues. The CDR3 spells CASSVRGGTATTKNIQYF. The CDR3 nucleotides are TGTGCCAGCAGCGTAAGAGGGGGGACAGCTACTACAAAAAACATTCAGTACTTC.

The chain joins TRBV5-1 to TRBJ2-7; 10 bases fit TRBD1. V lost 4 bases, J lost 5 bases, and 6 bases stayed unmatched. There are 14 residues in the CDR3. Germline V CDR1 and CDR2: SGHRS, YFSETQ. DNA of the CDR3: TGCGCCAGCAGCCTGACAGGGGGCTCTAACGAGCAGTACTTC. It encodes CASSLTGGSNEQYF.

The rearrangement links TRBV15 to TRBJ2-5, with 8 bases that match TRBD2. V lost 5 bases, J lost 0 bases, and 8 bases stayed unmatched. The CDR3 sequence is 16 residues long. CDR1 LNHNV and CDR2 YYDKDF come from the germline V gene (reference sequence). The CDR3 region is CATSAGSGGYQETQYF. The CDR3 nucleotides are TGTGCCACCAGCGCCGGGAGCGGGGGCTACCAAGAGACCCAGTACTTC.

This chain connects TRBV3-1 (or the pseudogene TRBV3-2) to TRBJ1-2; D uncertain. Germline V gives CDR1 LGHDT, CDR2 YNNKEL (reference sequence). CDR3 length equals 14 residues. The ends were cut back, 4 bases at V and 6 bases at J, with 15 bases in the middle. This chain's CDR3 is CASSRRAAWDGYTF. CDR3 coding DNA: TGTGCCAGCAGCCGGCGGGCTGCCTGGGATGGCTACACCTTC.

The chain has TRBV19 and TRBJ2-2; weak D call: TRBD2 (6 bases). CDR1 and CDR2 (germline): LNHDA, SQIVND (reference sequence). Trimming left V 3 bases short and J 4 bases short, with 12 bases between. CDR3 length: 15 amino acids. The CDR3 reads CASSIGTVFTGELFF. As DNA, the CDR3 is TGTGCCAGTAGTATTGGGACTGTGTTCACCGGGGAGCTGTTTTTT.

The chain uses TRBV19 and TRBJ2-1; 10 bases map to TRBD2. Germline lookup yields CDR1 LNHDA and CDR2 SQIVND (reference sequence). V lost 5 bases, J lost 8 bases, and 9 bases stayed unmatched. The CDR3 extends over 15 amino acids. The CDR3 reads CASSRASGRSHEQFF. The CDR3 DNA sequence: TGTGCCAGTAGTCGAGCTAGCGGGAGATCCCATGAGCAGTTCTTC.

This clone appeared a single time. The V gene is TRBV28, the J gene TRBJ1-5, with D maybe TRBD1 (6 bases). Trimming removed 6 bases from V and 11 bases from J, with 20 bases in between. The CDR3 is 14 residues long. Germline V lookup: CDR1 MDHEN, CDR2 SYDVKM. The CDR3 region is CASSSGTRGLAQHF. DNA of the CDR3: TGTGCCAGCAGCTCGGGGACCAGGGGATTAGCCCAGCATTTT. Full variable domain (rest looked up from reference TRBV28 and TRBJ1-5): DVKVTQSSRYLVKRTGEKVFLECVQDMDHENMFWYRQDPGLGLRLIYFSYDVKMKEKGDIPEGYSVSREKKERFSLILESASTNQTSMYLCASSSGTRGLAQHFGDGTRLSIL.

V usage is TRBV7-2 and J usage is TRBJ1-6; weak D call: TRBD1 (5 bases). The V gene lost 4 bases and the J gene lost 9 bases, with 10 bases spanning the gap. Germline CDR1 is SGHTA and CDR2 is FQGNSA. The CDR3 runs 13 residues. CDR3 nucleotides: TGTGCCAGCAGCTCTAGACAGTTTTCACCCCTCCACTTT. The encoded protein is CASSSRQFSPLHF. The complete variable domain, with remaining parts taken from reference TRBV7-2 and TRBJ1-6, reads GAGVSQSPSNKVTEKGKDVELRCDPISGHTALYWYRQSLGQGLEFLIYFQGNSAPDKSGLPSDRFSAERTGGSVSTLTIQRTQQEDSAVYLCASSSRQFSPLHFGNGTRLTVT.

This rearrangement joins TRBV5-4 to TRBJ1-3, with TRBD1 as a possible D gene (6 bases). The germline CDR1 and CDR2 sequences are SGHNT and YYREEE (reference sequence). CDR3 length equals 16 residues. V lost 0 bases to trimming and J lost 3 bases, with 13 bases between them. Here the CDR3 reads CASSLGGRVGGNTIYF. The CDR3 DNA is TGTGCCAGCAGCTTGGGGGGGCGAGTAGGTGGAAACACCATATATTTT.